Below, 21 T cell receptor beta chains from the same sample are listed, as sequenced in a study of T-cell reconstitution after alpha-beta-depleted transplantation in children. Library preparation (for TCRbeta) was performed with unique molecular identifiers. TCRdb reanalysed the PCR reads using MiXCR and keeps one entry per CDR3 protein. This sample has roughly 240,000 distinct CDR3 sequences, with approximately 8.9% found just once. This specimen consisted of PBMCs, mostly from graft donor cells, obtained 180 days after TCRalphabeta/CD19-depleted stem cell transplant. The receptors come from a male patient between 10 and 17 years old who had a stem cell transplant for acute lymphoblastic leukemia, so the T cells may come from the graft donor.

This clonotype was detected only a few times. This chain joins TRBV28 and TRBJ1-1; TRBD1 matches at 9 bases. The length of the CDR3 is 15 residues. With V trimmed by 9 bases and J by 1 base, 9 bases remained unmatched. Looked up from germline, CDR1 is MDHEN and CDR2 is SYDVKM. The CDR3, as DNA: TGTGCCAGTTCCCTTTCGGGACAGGGGAACACTGAAGCTTTCTTT. Translating gives CASSLSGQGNTEAFF.

This clonotype showed up many times. The V call is TRBV15, the J call TRBJ2-5, with 7 nucleotides matching TRBD2. The length of the CDR3 is 16 residues. Germline assignment: CDR1 LNHNV and CDR2 YYDKDF (reference sequence). V lost 1 base, J lost 0 bases, and 5 bases stayed unmatched. The DNA of the CDR3 is TGTGCCACCAGCAGAGCCCCGCGGGGGTACCAAGAGACCCAGTACTTC. This gives the protein CATSRAPRGYQETQYF.

This clonotype has a count of ten or more. The chain has TRBV25-1 and TRBJ2-5; tentatively, D is TRBD2 (6 bases). The CDR3 loop spans 16 amino acids. CDR1 is MGHDK and CDR2 is SYGVNS in the germline V gene. Trimming shortened V by 2 bases and J by 5 bases, and 18 bases separated the two germline ends. The CDR3 here is CASSEPGGGPEETQYF. DNA for the CDR3: TGTGCCAGCAGTGAACCGGGCGGAGGGCCGGAGGAGACCCAGTACTTC.

This clonotype was detected ten times or more. The chain links TRBV10-3 to TRBJ1-5; D remains unclear. CDR1 is ENHRY, CDR2 SYGVKD, per germline. The CDR3 sequence is 13 residues long. V lost 0 bases, J lost 5 bases, and 5 bases lay in between. CDR3 protein: CAISESRDQPQHF. CDR3 nucleotide sequence: TGTGCCATCAGTGAGTCAAGAGATCAGCCCCAGCATTTT.

Many counts were recorded for this clonotype. The chain recombines TRBV10-3 with TRBJ1-5; D gene uncertain. V lost 2 bases, J lost 4 bases, and 6 bases lay in between. CDR1 ENHRY and CDR2 SYGVKD come from the germline V gene. The CDR3 length is 13 residues. The CDR3 protein is CAISEPPNQPQHF. DNA of the CDR3: TGTGCCATCAGTGAGCCACCGAATCAGCCCCAGCATTTT.

This clonotype occurred many times. The rearrangement joins TRBV4-3 to TRBJ2-3; D remains unclear. There are 16 residues in the CDR3. The germline V gene encodes CDR1 LGHNA and CDR2 YSLEER. V gave up 1 base and J gave up 8 bases, with 19 bases separating them. CDR3 in amino acids: CASSQGGTLDVATQYF. CDR3 nucleotide sequence: TGCGCCAGCAGCCAAGGGGGTACCCTTGACGTGGCTACGCAGTATTTT.

This clonotype was counted many times. The chain links TRBV6-5 to TRBJ2-5; D gene ambiguous. The V end was cut by 0 bases, the J end by 0 bases, with 5 bases between. CDR3 size: 14 residues. Germline CDR1 and CDR2: MNHEY and SVGAGI. This CDR3 reads CASSYSEYQETQYF. For the CDR3, the DNA is TGTGCCAGCAGTTACTCGGAGTACCAAGAGACCCAGTACTTC.

This clonotype has a count of ten or more. This chain connects TRBV6-1 to TRBJ2-3; 11 bases are shared with TRBD1. The CDR3 contains 15 residues. CDR1 and CDR2 (germline): MNHNS, SASEGT. The ends lost 6 bases at V and 7 bases at J; junction bases unmatched: 9. CDR3 amino acids: CASSAGQGARNTQYF. The CDR3 nucleotides are TGTGCCAGCAGCGCAGGACAGGGGGCTCGAAATACGCAGTATTTT.

In this sample, this clonotype turned up many times. This chain links TRBV20-1 with TRBJ1-1; the match to TRBD1 covers 8 bases. Germline-derived CDR1 and CDR2 are DFQATT and SNEGSKA (reference sequence). Trimming took 4 bases from V and 5 from J; bases not matched to a gene: 18. This CDR3 comprises 17 residues. The chain's CDR3 is CSATPTGVREFETEAFF. The CDR3, as DNA: TGCAGTGCTACACCGACAGGGGTAAGAGAGTTTGAAACTGAAGCTTTCTTT.

The sample holds a few counts of this clonotype. The chain uses TRBV19 and TRBJ2-2; TRBD1 matches at 8 bases. Germline V gives CDR1 LNHDA, CDR2 SQIVND (reference sequence). This CDR3 is 16 amino acids long. With V trimmed by 2 bases and J by 4 bases, 6 bases remained unmatched. CDR3 amino acids: CASSIPTGVGTGELFF. CDR3 nucleotide sequence: TGTGCCAGTAGTATACCGACAGGGGTCGGCACCGGGGAGCTGTTTTTT. Full variable domain (rest looked up from reference TRBV19 and TRBJ2-2): DGGITQSPKYLFRKEGQNVTLSCEQNLNHDAMYWYRQDPGQGLRLIYYSQIVNDFQKGDIAEGYSVSREKKESFPLTVTSAQKNPTAFYLCASSIPTGVGTGELFFGEGSRLTVL.

Ten or more counts support this clonotype. CDR3 sequence (DNA): TGTGCCAGCAGCTTTAGGGGGGCGAACACCGGGGAGCTGTTTTTT. It is translated as CASSFRGANTGELFF. This sequence joins TRBV7-2 and TRBJ2-2; D assignment may be TRBD1 or TRBD2 (6 bases each). The germline gives CDR1 SGHTA, CDR2 FQGNSA. The CDR3 is made up of 15 amino acids. The V and J ends lost 3 bases and 0 bases respectively, with 8 bases between them.

There are many counts of this clonotype. The chain employs TRBV7-8 and TRBJ2-1; no clear D gene. The CDR3 consists of 16 residues. The germline V gene encodes CDR1 SGHVS and CDR2 FQNEAQ. V was pared by 0 bases and J by 0 bases, with 9 bases between. CDR3 residues: CASSLAGGISYNEQFF. DNA of the CDR3: TGTGCCAGCAGCTTAGCGGGCGGCATCTCCTACAATGAGCAGTTCTTC.

This clonotype was observed at least ten times. The chain combines TRBV7-9 with TRBJ1-1, with TRBD1 matching over 7 bases. The germline gives CDR1 SEHNR, CDR2 FQNEAQ (reference sequence). Germline trimming cut 2 bases from V and 1 base from J; bases unmatched to any gene: 1. The CDR3 consists of 14 residues. The CDR3 region is CASSLWTGNTEAFF. The CDR3 DNA follows: TGTGCCAGCAGCTTATGGACAGGGAACACTGAAGCTTTCTTT.

This clonotype was counted many times. The V and J genes are TRBV19 and TRBJ1-1; 7 positions agree with TRBD1. From germline, CDR1 is LNHDA and CDR2 SQIVND (reference sequence). Trimming cost V 2 bases and J 6 bases; bases outside gene matches: 6. The CDR3 runs 14 residues. The chain's CDR3 is CASSITGVESEAFF. The DNA for the CDR3 is TGTGCCAGTAGTATAACAGGGGTCGAGTCTGAAGCTTTCTTT.

This clonotype was recorded many times. The chain uses TRBV4-2 and TRBJ2-3; D is undetermined. Germline CDR1 reads LGHNA; CDR2 reads YNFKEQ. V lost 3 bases to trimming and J lost 2 bases, with 9 bases between them. The CDR3 is 14 amino acids. CDR3 sequence (DNA): TGTGCCAGCAGCCAGCCGGGTCTCACAGATACGCAGTATTTT. Encoded protein: CASSQPGLTDTQYF.

The chain uses TRBV12-5 and TRBJ2-7, with 12 bases lining up with TRBD2. The CDR3 loop spans 17 amino acids. Germline V gene data show CDR1 as LGHNT and CDR2 as FRNRAP. The J segment lost 2 bases and the V segment lost 4 bases, leaving 9 bases of the junction unmatched. Here the CDR3 reads CASGSRPLAGGPYEQYF. The DNA of the CDR3 is TGTGCTAGTGGTTCCCGACCACTAGCGGGGGGTCCCTACGAGCAGTACTTC. Complete variable domain (other parts from reference TRBV12-5 and TRBJ2-7): DARVTQTPRHKVTEMGQEVTMRCQPILGHNTVFWYRQTMMQGLELLAYFRNRAPLDDSGMPKDRFSAEMPDATLATLKIQPSEPRDSAVYFCASGSRPLAGGPYEQYFGPGTRLTVT.

This clonotype occurred many times. The chain has TRBV12-3 or TRBV12-4 and TRBJ1-2; D is ambiguous. Deletions cut 1 base from V and 5 bases from J, with 17 bases between. The CDR3 spans 16 residues. The CDR3 here is CASSLGSGRAPYGYTF. Here the CDR3 DNA reads TGTGCCAGCAGTTTAGGCTCGGGGAGGGCCCCTTATGGCTACACCTTC.

This clonotype was seen at least ten times. The chain joins TRBV7-6 to TRBJ2-7, with 8 bases that match TRBD2. Germline lookup yields CDR1 SGHVS and CDR2 FNYEAQ. The CDR3 length is 14 residues. The V segment lost 4 bases and the J segment 2 bases; nucleotides outside the gene matches: 4. The CDR3 spells CASSSPGLAYEQYF. The CDR3 nucleotides are TGTGCCAGCAGCTCGCCGGGACTAGCCTACGAGCAGTACTTC.

This clonotype was observed at least ten times. This sequence joins TRBV6-5 and TRBJ1-1; D not resolved. The V and J ends lost 0 bases and 7 bases respectively, with 9 bases between them. This CDR3 has 13 residues. CDR1 MNHEY and CDR2 SVGAGI come from the germline V gene. The CDR3 DNA follows: TGTGCCAGCAGTTACTCTTGGCAAGGTGAAGCTTTCTTT. Its translation is CASSYSWQGEAFF.

This clonotype was counted ten times or more. The gene calls are TRBV4-2 and TRBJ2-7; D unresolved. CDR1 LGHNA and CDR2 YNFKEQ come from the germline V gene. CDR3 length: 12 amino acids. The ends were cut back, 1 base at V and 8 bases at J, with 9 bases in the middle. The CDR3 DNA reads TGTGCCAGCAGCCAAGCGATCGACAAGCAGTACTTC. Protein sequence: CASSQAIDKQYF.

This clonotype was found a few times. This chain joins TRBV28 and TRBJ2-6, with TRBD1 as a possible D gene (5 bases). CDR3 length: 15 residues. The V end was cut by 3 bases, the J end by 2 bases, with 8 bases between. Germline V lookup: CDR1 MDHEN, CDR2 SYDVKM. The CDR3 nucleotides read TGTGCCAGCAGTTTCGCCAGGGCTGGGGCCAACGTCCTGACTTTC. It encodes CASSFARAGANVLTF. Combining the CDR3 with reference TRBV28 and TRBJ2-6 gives the whole variable domain DVKVTQSSRYLVKRTGEKVFLECVQDMDHENMFWYRQDPGLGLRLIYFSYDVKMKEKGDIPEGYSVSREKKERFSLILESASTNQTSMYLCASSFARAGANVLTFGAGSRLTVL.